This T cell receptor beta chain emerged from a study of cytomegalovirus exposure and HLA in healthy donors. Points from the study as a whole: As was reported, the classifier diagnosed cytomegalovirus status with high specificity and sensitivity. Most TCRs appeared rarely, but some public TCRs recurred in many donors. In the approximately 120 validation repertoires, a later analysis found that first-cohort TCR clusters tended to co-occur.

Germline CDR1 and CDR2: SGHVS and FQNEAQ. V was cut by 6 bases and J by 7 bases, with 21 bases left in between. The CDR3 loop spans 15 amino acids. In its sample, this clone was seen once. Its specificity is unknown. Profiling relied on immunoSEQ multiplex PCR, and the TCRdb table lists in-frame clones only, not all of them. The table lists 200,000 or so clones, 75% to 85% of them singletons. From the roughly 110-subject validation cohort, which was separate from the roughly 630-subject first cohort, the donors were drawn. The V and J genes are TRBV7-8 and TRBJ1-2; possibly TRBD1 for D (6 bases). This receptor was identified in a woman aged 25 to 39 in good health and CMV-seropositive. Sequenced sample: PBMCs. This CDR3 is CASSSSSGPRGGYTF. The CDR3 DNA reads TGTGCCAGCAGTTCATCGTCGGGACCCAGGGGTGGCTACACCTTC.